This T cell receptor (beta chain) was obtained from a study of shared clonotypes between healthy human individuals. Study-level background: Aged between 18 and 49, the donors were a couple of women and three men.

Germline loops: CDR1 SGHNT, CDR2 YYREEE (reference sequence). V trimming: 4 bases; J trimming: 0 bases; junction bases outside the gene matches: 5. The CDR3 totals 15 residues. Into CD45RA+ naive and CD45RA-negative memory subsets, the CD4+ cells were split. Replicate sorted-subset PCRs were loaded with roughly 190 ng DNA, roughly 33,000 T cell genomes. Assay: immunoSEQ multiplex PCR; the TCRdb copy retains only in-frame clones and omits some. This sample yields over 1.4 million clones, of which around 95% are seen a single time; roughly 1.2% belongs to the top ten. For this clone: No antigen is known for it.

General study findings and limits: Some clonotypes were shared by all four sorted-subset donors, while others were not shared. The non-shared ones had lower generation probabilities than the shared ones.

The sequenced material came from naive CD4+ T cells sorted from blood. Subset of the sample: CD45RA+ positively selected. The sequence was collected from a man aged 25 to 45 in good health. The chain recombines TRBV5-4 with TRBJ1-1; 8 nucleotides line up with TRBD1. As DNA, the CDR3 is TGTGCCAGCAGCATAGGACAGGGCGTGAACACTGAAGCTTTCTTT. Protein product: CASSIGQGVNTEAFF.